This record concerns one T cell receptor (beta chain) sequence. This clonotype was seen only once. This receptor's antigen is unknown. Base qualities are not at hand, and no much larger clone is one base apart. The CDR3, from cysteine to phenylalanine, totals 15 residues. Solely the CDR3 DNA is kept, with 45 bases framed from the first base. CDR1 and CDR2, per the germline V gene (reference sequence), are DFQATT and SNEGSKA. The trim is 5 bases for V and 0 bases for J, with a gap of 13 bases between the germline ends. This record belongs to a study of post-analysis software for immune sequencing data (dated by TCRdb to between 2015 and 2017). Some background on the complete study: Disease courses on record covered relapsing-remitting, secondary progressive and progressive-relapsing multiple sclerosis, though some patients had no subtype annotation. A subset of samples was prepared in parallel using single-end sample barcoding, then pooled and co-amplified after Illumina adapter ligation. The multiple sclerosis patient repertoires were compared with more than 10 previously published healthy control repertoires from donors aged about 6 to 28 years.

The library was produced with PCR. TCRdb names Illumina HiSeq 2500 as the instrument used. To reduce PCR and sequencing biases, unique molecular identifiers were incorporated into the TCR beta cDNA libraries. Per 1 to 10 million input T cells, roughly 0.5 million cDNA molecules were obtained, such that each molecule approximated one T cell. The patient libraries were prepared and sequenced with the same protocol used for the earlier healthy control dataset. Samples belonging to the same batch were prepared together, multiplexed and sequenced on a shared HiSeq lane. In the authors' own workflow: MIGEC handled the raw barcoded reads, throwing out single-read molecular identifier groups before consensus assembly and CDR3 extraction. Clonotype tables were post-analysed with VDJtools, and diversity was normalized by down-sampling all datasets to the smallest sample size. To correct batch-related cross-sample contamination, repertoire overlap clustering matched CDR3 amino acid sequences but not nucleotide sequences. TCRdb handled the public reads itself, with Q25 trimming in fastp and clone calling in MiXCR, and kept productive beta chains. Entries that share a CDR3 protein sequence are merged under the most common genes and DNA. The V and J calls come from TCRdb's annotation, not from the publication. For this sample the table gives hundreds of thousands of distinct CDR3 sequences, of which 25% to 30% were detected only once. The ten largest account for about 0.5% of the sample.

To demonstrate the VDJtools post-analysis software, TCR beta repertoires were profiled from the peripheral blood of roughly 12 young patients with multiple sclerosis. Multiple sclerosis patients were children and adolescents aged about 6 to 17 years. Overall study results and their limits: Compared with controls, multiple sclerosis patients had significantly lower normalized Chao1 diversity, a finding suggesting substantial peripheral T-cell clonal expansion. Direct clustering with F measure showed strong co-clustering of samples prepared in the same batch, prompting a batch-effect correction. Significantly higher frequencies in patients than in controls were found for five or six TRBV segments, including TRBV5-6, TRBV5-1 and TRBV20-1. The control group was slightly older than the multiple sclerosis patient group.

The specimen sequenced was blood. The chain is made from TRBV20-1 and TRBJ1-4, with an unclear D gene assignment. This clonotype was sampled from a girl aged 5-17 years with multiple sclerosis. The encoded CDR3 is CSAPLRPATNEKLFF. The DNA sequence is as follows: TGCAGTGCTCCCCTCCGACCGGCAACTAATGAAAAACTGTTTTTT.